This TCR beta chain was observed in a study of a mutant IDH1 vaccine in newly diagnosed glioma. Indicated time point: week 47, end of study. In the vaccine, a single dose held 300 ug of the mutant IDH1 20-mer peptide, along with topical imiquimod. For this clone: Its target is unknown.

Profiled with immunoSEQ multiplex PCR; TCRdb holds only in-frame clones, not every one. The sample contains roughly 56,000 clones, roughly 76% of which appear only once. The ends were cut back, 4 bases at V and 9 bases at J, with 19 bases in the middle. Germline CDR1 and CDR2: LGHNA and YNFKEQ. The CDR3 runs 15 residues. The TCR sequence derives from a man aged 50-59 years with glioma. Sequences were derived from PBMCs, sampled from a glioma patient whose treatment included an IDH1 peptide vaccine. The chain is built from TRBV4-2 and TRBJ1-5; D remains ambiguous. The CDR3 DNA reads as TGTGCCAGCAGCCCGGACTCTAATAAGGTTCCGCCCCAGCATTTT. Its protein product is CASSPDSNKVPPQHF.